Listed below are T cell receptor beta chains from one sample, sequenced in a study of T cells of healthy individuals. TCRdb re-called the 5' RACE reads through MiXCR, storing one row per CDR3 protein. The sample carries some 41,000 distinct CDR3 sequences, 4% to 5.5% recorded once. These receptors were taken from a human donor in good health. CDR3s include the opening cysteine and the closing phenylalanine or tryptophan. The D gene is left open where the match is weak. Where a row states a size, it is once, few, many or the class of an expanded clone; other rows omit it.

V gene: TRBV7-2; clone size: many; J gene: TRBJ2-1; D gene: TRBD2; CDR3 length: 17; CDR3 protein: CASSLNPPGLAGESIFF; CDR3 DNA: TGTGCCAGCAGCTTAAATCCCCCGGGACTAGCGGGAGAGTCGATCTTCTTC
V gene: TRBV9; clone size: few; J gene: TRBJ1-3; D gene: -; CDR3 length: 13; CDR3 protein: CASSVTPGNTIYF; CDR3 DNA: TGTGCCAGCAGCGTAACACCTGGAAACACCATATATTTT
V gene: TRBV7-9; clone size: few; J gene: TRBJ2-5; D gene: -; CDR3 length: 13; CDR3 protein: CASRQDTEETQYF; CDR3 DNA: TGTGCCAGCAGGCAAGACACCGAAGAGACCCAGTACTTC
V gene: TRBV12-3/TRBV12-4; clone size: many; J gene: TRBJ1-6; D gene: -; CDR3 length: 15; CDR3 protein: CASSPPVGVDSPLHF; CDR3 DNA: TGTGCCAGCAGTCCCCCAGTGGGCGTGGATTCACCCCTCCACTTT
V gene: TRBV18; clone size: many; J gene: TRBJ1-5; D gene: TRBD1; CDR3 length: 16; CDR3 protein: CASSPSGGAEYQPQHF; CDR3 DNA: TGTGCCAGCTCACCATCAGGGGGGGCGGAATATCAGCCCCAGCATTTT
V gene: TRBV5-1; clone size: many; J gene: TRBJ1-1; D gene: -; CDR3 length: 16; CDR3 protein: CASSSDGAGAGTEAFF; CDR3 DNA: TGCGCCAGCAGCTCGGACGGGGCAGGGGCCGGCACTGAAGCTTTCTTT
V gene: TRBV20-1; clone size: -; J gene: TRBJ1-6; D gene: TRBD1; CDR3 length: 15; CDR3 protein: CSATETGFPNSPLHF; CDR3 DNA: TGCAGTGCTACCGAGACAGGGTTTCCTAACTCACCCCTCCACTTT
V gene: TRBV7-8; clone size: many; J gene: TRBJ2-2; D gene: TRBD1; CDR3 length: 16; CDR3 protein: CASSLSTGVDTGELFF; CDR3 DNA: TGTGCCAGCAGCCTCTCGACAGGGGTCGACACCGGGGAGCTGTTTTTT
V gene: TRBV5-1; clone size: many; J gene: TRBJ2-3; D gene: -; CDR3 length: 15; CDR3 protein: CASRLSGPNTDTQYF; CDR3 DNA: TGCGCCAGCCGACTCAGCGGGCCTAACACAGATACGCAGTATTTT
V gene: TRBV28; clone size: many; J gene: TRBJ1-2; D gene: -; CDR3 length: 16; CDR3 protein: CASSLHRATRDYGYTF; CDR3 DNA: TGTGCCAGCAGTTTACACCGGGCCACGAGGGACTATGGCTACACCTTC
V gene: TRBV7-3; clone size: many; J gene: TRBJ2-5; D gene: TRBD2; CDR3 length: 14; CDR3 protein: CASSLAGGLETQYF; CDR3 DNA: TGTGCCAGCAGCTTAGCGGGGGGGTTAGAGACCCAGTACTTC
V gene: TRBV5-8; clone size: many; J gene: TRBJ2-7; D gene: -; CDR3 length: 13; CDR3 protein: CASSLYTPYEQYF; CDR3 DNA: TGTGCCAGCAGCTTGTACACACCCTACGAGCAGTACTTC
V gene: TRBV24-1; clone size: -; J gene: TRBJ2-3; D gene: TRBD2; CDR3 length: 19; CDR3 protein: CATSDFRDSGRVGTDTQYF; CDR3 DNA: TGTGCCACCAGTGATTTTCGGGATAGCGGGAGGGTGGGCACAGATACGCAGTATTTT
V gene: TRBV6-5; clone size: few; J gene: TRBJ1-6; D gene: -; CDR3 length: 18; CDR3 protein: CASSSPRDRLSYNSPLHF; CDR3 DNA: TGTGCCAGCAGTTCCCCTAGGGACCGTCTCTCCTATAATTCACCCCTCCACTTT
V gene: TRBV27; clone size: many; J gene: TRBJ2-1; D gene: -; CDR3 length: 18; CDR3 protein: CASSLSNLRSISYNEQFF; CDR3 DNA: TGTGCCAGCAGTTTATCGAATTTGAGGTCCATCTCCTACAATGAGCAGTTCTTC
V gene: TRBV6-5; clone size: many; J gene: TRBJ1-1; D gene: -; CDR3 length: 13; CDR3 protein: CASTRRVDTEAFF; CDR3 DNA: TGTGCCAGCACCCGGAGGGTTGACACTGAAGCTTTCTTT
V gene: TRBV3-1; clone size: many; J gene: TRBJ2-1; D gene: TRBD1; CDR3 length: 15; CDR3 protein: CASSQGDRGRFEQFF; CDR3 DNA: TGTGCCAGCAGCCAAGGGGACAGGGGAAGATTTGAGCAGTTCTTC
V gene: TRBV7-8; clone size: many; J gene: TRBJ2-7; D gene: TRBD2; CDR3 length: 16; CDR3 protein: CASSPDRVAGIYEQYF; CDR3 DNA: TGTGCCAGCAGCCCAGACAGAGTAGCGGGGATCTACGAGCAGTACTTC
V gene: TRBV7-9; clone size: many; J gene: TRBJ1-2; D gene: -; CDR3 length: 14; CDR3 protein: CASSLAVATGGYTF; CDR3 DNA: TGTGCCAGCAGCTTAGCGGTGGCGACAGGCGGCTACACCTTC
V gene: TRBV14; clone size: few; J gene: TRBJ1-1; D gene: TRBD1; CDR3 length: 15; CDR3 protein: CASSGPGQEFSEAFF; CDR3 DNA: TGTGCCAGCAGCGGGCCGGGACAGGAATTCTCTGAAGCTTTCTTT
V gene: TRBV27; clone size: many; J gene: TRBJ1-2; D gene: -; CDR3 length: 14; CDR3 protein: CASRPDGANYGYTF; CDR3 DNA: TGTGCCAGCAGACCCGACGGAGCTAACTATGGCTACACCTTC
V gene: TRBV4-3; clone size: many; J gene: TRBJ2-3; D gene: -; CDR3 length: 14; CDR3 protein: CASSQDIFPDTQYF; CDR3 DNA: TGCGCCAGCAGCCAAGATATCTTCCCAGATACGCAGTATTTT
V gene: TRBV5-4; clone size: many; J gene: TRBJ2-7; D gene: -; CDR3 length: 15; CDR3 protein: CASSLGSYSSYEQYF; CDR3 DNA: TGTGCCAGCAGCTTGGGCAGCTACAGCTCCTACGAGCAGTACTTC